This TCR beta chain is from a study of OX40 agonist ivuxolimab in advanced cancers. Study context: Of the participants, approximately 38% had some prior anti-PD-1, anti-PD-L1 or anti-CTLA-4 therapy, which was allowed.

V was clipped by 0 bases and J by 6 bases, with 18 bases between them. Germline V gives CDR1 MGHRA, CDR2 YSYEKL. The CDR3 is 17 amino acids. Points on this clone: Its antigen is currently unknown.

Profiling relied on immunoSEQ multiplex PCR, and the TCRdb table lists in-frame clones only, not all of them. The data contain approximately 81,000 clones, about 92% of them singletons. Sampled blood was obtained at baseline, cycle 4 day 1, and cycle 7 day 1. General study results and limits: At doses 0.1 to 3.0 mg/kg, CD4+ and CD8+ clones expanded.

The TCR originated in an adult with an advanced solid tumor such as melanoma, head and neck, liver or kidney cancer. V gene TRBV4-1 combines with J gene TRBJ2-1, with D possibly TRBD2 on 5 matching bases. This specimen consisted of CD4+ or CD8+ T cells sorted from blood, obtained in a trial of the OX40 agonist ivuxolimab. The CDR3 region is CASSQDYAGLAPNEQFF. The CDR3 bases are TGCGCCAGCAGCCAAGATTACGCTGGGCTAGCTCCCAATGAGCAGTTCTTC.